This T cell receptor (beta chain) is drawn from a study of T cell responses to AZD1222 COVID-19 vaccine. The germline CDR1 and CDR2 sequences are KGHSH and LQKENI. Trimming removed 5 bases at V and 0 bases at J, with 13 bases between. This CDR3 region has 15 residues. General observations from the study: The donor group comprised mostly white British people and more females; the analysis possibly underestimated clonal diversity. Sampling captured repertoires only after the peak T cell response.

As to this clone: Its antigen is as yet unknown.

Sequenced by immunoSEQ multiplex PCR; TCRdb stores in-frame clones only, minus some. Of over 120,000 clones detected, approximately 93% appear once; the ten largest clones hold around 12%. The genes are TRBV18 and TRBJ1-2, with a weak D call TRBD1 (5 bases). The TCR originated in an adult who had recovered from COVID-19. The source was peripheral blood, collected after recovery from COVID-19. DNA of the CDR3: TGTGCCAGCTCAGACACAGGAACAGCTAACTATGGCTACACCTTC. It translates to CASSDTGTANYGYTF.